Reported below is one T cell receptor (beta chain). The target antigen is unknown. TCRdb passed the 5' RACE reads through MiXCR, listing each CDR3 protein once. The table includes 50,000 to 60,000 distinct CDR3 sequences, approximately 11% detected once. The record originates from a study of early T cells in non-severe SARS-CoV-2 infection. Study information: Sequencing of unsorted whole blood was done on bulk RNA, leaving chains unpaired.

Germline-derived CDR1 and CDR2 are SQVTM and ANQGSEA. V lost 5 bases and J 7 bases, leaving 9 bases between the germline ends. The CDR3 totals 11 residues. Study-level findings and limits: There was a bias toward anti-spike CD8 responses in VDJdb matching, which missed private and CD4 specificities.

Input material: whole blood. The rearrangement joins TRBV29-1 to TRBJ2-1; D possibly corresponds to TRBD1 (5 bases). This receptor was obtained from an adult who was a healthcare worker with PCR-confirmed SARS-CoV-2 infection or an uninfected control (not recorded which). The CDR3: CSVSRVNEQFF. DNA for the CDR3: TGCAGCGTTTCCAGGGTGAATGAGCAGTTCTTC.